This is a list of T cell receptor beta chains from one sample in a study of blood T cell repertoires in COVID-19. Clones were sequenced by immunoSEQ multiplex PCR, and TCRdb holds only the in-frame ones, with some missing. The repertoire holds some 460,000 clones, with approximately 90% as singletons. Sequenced input: peripheral blood. The receptors shown here come from a woman in her twenties or thirties with acute or convalescent COVID-19. Each CDR3 is given with its conserved first and last residue. The D gene is left open where the match is weak. Clone size is shown for a subset of rows, as once, few, many or a class of expanded clone.

V,J,size,D,DNA,CDR3
TRBV6-4,TRBJ2-7,.,.,TGTGCCAGCATCCCTTACGAGCAGTACTTC,CASIPYEQYF
TRBV27,TRBJ1-6,.,.,TGTGCCAGTAGAGCTTATCTTCACAGGGATTCACCCCTCCACTTT,CASRAYLHRDSPLHF
TRBV19,TRBJ2-7,.,.,TGTGCCAGTAGTACGTGGCAGGGAAATTACGAGCAGTACTTC,CASSTWQGNYEQYF
TRBV11-2,TRBJ2-5,.,TRBD2,TGTGCCAGCAGCAATTCTCGCGGGGGGGTTGGAGAGACCCAGTACTTC,CASSNSRGGVGETQYF
TRBV24-1,TRBJ2-3,once,.,TGTGCCACCTCTAGCGAGAGCACAGATACGCAGTATTTT,CATSSESTDTQYF
TRBV25-1,TRBJ2-5,.,TRBD2,TGTGCCAGCAGTGCCCCTAGCGGGGGGCGGGAGACCCAGTACTTC,CASSAPSGGRETQYF
TRBV6-5,TRBJ2-7,.,.,TGTGCCAGCAGAACAACAGGTTACGAGCAGTACTTC,CASRTTGYEQYF
TRBV28,TRBJ2-2,.,TRBD2,TGTGCCAGCAGTTTATTATCCGGGGGGGCCGGAGGGGAGCTGTTTTTT,CASSLLSGGAGGELFF
TRBV12-5,TRBJ2-3,.,.,TGTGCTAGTGGGATCAGGACAGATACGCAGTATTTT,CASGIRTDTQYF
TRBV5-1,TRBJ2-2,.,TRBD1,TGCGCCAGCAGCTTAGATACAGGGGTCGGGGAGCTGTTTTTT,CASSLDTGVGELFF
TRBV29-1,TRBJ1-1,.,TRBD1,TGCAGCGTTGATGGCAGGGGGTACACTGAAGCTTTCTTT,CSVDGRGYTEAFF
TRBV7-3,TRBJ2-2,.,TRBD2,TGTGCCAGCAGCCCCGGGACTACCACCGGGGAGCTGTTTTTT,CASSPGTTTGELFF
TRBV2,TRBJ1-1,.,TRBD1,TGTGCCAGCAGTGTGAAGACAGGGGATAAGGGCATGAACACTGAAGCTTTCTTT,CASSVKTGDKGMNTEAFF
TRBV5-1,TRBJ1-6,.,TRBD1,TGCGCCAGCAGCTCCGGACAGGGGATGGGTTCACCCCTCCACTTT,CASSSGQGMGSPLHF
TRBV6-5,TRBJ1-1,.,TRBD1,TGTGCCAGCAGACGCGGGACAGGGCTAGACCAAGCTTTCTTT,CASRRGTGLDQAFF
TRBV29-1,TRBJ2-1,.,.,TGCAGCGTTCAGACTAACGAGCAGTTCTTC,CSVQTNEQFF
TRBV13,TRBJ2-2,.,TRBD2,TGTGCCAGCAGCCCACCGGGACTAGTTAAAGAGCTGTTTTTT,CASSPPGLVKELFF
TRBV12-3/TRBV12-4,TRBJ1-1,.,.,TGTGCCACAGGGAACACTGAAGCTTTCTTT,CATGNTEAFF